The clone carrying this TCR beta chain was detected once. The V gene end was trimmed by 4 bases and the J gene end by 9 bases; junction bases not matched to a gene: 11. The CDR3 covers 16 residues. In germline, CDR1 is MNHNY, CDR2 SVGAGI (reference sequence). This entry is derived from a study of blood T cell repertoires in COVID-19. At the level of the study: COVID-19 samples from acute and convalescent phases originated in the United States, Italy and Spain. The analysed material was cDNA or gDNA that came from T cells, B-cell-depleted T cells, or PBMCs.

Source study methods: Reference gene primer amplification gave estimated nucleated cell counts. Sequenced by immunoSEQ multiplex PCR; TCRdb stores in-frame clones only, minus some. That table supplies the V and J calls and clone size; D and trimming were determined from the DNA. The sample includes about 200,000 clones, 86% of them seen just once. The chain joins TRBV6-6 to TRBJ2-1; 11 positions agree with TRBD2. The TCR originated in a woman in her 70s with acute or convalescent COVID-19. Sample: peripheral blood. In DNA form, the CDR3 reads TGTGCCAGCAGTTCCCCGAGTAGCGGGAGGGGTACTGAGCAGTTCTTC. Amino acid sequence: CASSSPSSGRGTEQFF.